This T cell receptor (beta chain) was documented in a study of blood T cell repertoires in COVID-19. V dropped 2 bases and J dropped 1 base, with 12 bases sitting between them. The CDR3 runs to 15 residues. Germline CDR1 is SGHRS and CDR2 is YFSETQ. TCRdb keeps only in-frame clones here, not all; method: immunoSEQ multiplex PCR. This table holds approximately 350,000 clones, around nine tenths found once. This clonotype was obtained from a woman in her 70s with COVID-19, enrolled during active disease. The sequencing input was peripheral blood. The genes are TRBV5-1 and TRBJ1-1, with D possibly being TRBD1 (5 bases). The CDR3 nucleotides are TGCGCCAGCAGCTTTGGCAGGGCCGAGAACACTGAAGCTTTCTTT. Translated, it gives CASSFGRAENTEAFF.